This T cell receptor (beta chain) was found in a study of blood T cell repertoires in COVID-19. Turning to the study itself: Samples representing acute and convalescent COVID-19 were sourced from the United States, Italy and Spain. PBMCs, B-cell-depleted T cells, or T cells were the source of the cDNA or gDNA that made up the material.

With 0 bases removed from V and 2 bases from J, the gap between germline ends came to 10 bases. The CDR3 totals 15 residues. Germline V lookup: CDR1 SGDLS, CDR2 YYNGEE. Original data processing: How many nucleated cells were present was estimated from reference gene primer amplification. The repertoire was sequenced with immunoSEQ multiplex PCR; TCRdb's copy has only in-frame clones and lacks some. V, J and clone size were drawn from that table, and D and trimming were deduced from the DNA. This sample has some 50,000 clones, with about 88% found just once. Sequenced input: peripheral blood. The rearrangement joins TRBV9 to TRBJ2-3; no reliable D call. The source of this sequence is a man aged 35-49 years with active COVID-19. In DNA form, the CDR3 reads TGTGCCAGCAGCGTAGGGGCCCGTCACACAGATACGCAGTATTTT. Residues: CASSVGARHTDTQYF.